The subject of this entry is one TCR beta chain. This sample is part of a study of technical replicates of blood from several donors. The germline CDR1 and CDR2 sequences are MGHRA and YSYEKL. This CDR3 has 16 amino acids. The J segment lost 1 base and the V segment lost 4 bases, leaving 9 bases of the junction unmatched. TCRdb's copy holds only in-frame clones and misses some; the assay was immunoSEQ multiplex PCR. This table holds around 81,000 clones, about 81% found once. This TCR was recovered from a human donor in good health. Some clones in this sample may be carry-over from other donors' samples. The chain is built from TRBV4-1 and TRBJ1-2; 7 nucleotides match TRBD1. The sample taken for sequencing was PBMCs. CDR3 DNA sequence: TGCGCCAGCAGCCTTGACAGGGACCCCATTAACTATGGCTACACCTTC. Translating it yields CASSLDRDPINYGYTF.